Shown below are 10 T cell receptor beta chains from a single sample sequenced in a study of blood T cell repertoires in COVID-19. Only in-frame clones appear in the TCRdb table, and some are missing; sequencing was by immunoSEQ multiplex PCR. There are 450,000 to 500,000 clones in the sample; approximately 86% occur only once, and under 0.75% lies in the top ten. Material for sequencing was PBMCs or T cells enriched from blood (not recorded which). The origin of the receptors is a woman aged 18 to 35 who had recovered from COVID-19.

DNA of the CDR3: TGTGCCAGCAGCGTGGGACACCCCCAAGAGACCCAGTACTTC. It yields the protein CASSVGHPQETQYF. The rearrangement links TRBV7-2 to TRBJ2-5; TRBD1 might be the D (6 bases). The CDR3 is 14 residues long. Trimming cost V 5 bases and J 1 base, with 11 bases left between them. Germline values: CDR1 SGHTA, CDR2 FQGNSA.

The chain joins TRBV3-1 (or the pseudogene TRBV3-2) to TRBJ2-5; 8 positions agree with TRBD2. This CDR3 contains 15 residues. Germline CDR1 is LGHDT and CDR2 is YNNKEL (reference sequence). Trimming cost V 3 bases and J 2 bases; bases outside gene matches: 5. CDR3 in amino acids: CASSHAGGHQETQYF. The CDR3 DNA follows: TGTGCCAGCAGCCACGCGGGGGGCCATCAAGAGACCCAGTACTTC.

In the case of this clone: The junction and the germline gene differ at one end; a read error may be behind it. The genes are TRBV2 and TRBJ2-3, with a weak D call TRBD1 (6 bases). This CDR3 comprises 16 residues. From germline, CDR1 is SNHLY and CDR2 FYNNEI. CDR3 protein: CASNELETGYTDTQYF. In nucleotides, the CDR3 is TGTGCCAGCAATGAACTAGAGACAGGATACACAGATACGCAGTATTTT.

The V call is TRBV4-1, the J call TRBJ2-2; TRBD1 aligns across 9 bases. The CDR3 runs to 15 residues. Germline assignment: CDR1 MGHRA and CDR2 YSYEKL. The J segment lost 5 bases and the V segment lost 5 bases, leaving 6 bases of the junction unmatched. DNA for the CDR3: TGCGCCAGCAGCGATAGGGACAGGGCGACCGGGGAGCTGTTTTTT. Residues: CASSDRDRATGELFF.

The genes are TRBV11-2 and TRBJ2-4; perhaps TRBD2 as D (7 bases). The CDR3 contains 18 residues. Trimming removed 1 base from V and 0 bases from J, with 16 bases in between. Germline V gene sequence: CDR1 SGHAT, CDR2 FQNNGV. The CDR3 region is CASSLVRGAFLAKNIQYF. The CDR3 DNA reads as TGTGCCAGCAGCTTAGTCCGGGGGGCTTTCTTAGCCAAAAACATTCAGTACTTC.

The CDR3, as DNA: TGTGCCAGCAGATTATCTCCGGGACAGCTCACTGAAGCTTTCTTT. This codes for CASRLSPGQLTEAFF. The rearrangement joins TRBV6-5 to TRBJ1-1, with 7 bases lining up with TRBD1. The germline V gene encodes CDR1 MNHEY and CDR2 SVGAGI. The V gene end was trimmed by 6 bases and the J gene end by 4 bases; junction bases not matched to a gene: 11. This CDR3 has 15 amino acids.

This chain uses TRBV5-1 with TRBJ2-3; 8 nucleotides align to TRBD1. The CDR3 loop spans 15 amino acids. Germline V CDR1 and CDR2: SGHRS, YFSETQ. J gave up 0 bases and V 1 base, and 1 base lay outside the gene matches. The CDR3 DNA reads as TGCGCCAGCAGCTTGACAGGGGGGAGCACAGATACGCAGTATTTT. As protein: CASSLTGGSTDTQYF.

This clone was observed a single time. This rearrangement joins TRBV2 to TRBJ1-5, with 9 bases matching TRBD1. Per the germline V gene, CDR1 is SNHLY and CDR2 is FYNNEI. With 4 bases clipped from V and 4 bases from J, the junction kept 5 bases outside the gene matches. This CDR3 is built from 15 residues. CDR3 in DNA: TGTGCCAGCAGTGGGGGACAGGGTGAGAATCAGCCCCAGCATTTT. Its translation: CASSGGQGENQPQHF.

The chain employs TRBV9 and TRBJ2-5; 9 bases are shared with TRBD2. CDR3 length: 17 amino acids. Looked up from germline, CDR1 is SGDLS and CDR2 is YYNGEE. V was pared by 1 base and J by 0 bases, with 7 bases of the junction left unmatched. For the CDR3, the DNA is TGTGCCAGCAGCGTATACGGCGGGGGGGCCCACCAAGAGACCCAGTACTTC. Amino acids: CASSVYGGGAHQETQYF.

The J gene is TRBJ1-6, the V gene TRBV30, with 7 bases aligning to TRBD1. Germline V gene sequence: CDR1 GTSNPN, CDR2 SVGIG (reference sequence). The CDR3 extends over 12 amino acids. The J segment lost 10 bases and the V segment lost 3 bases, leaving 3 bases of the junction unmatched. CDR3 nucleotides: TGTGCCTGGAGGAACAGGGGATCACCCCTCCACTTT. Residues: CAWRNRGSPLHF.